The 18 T cell receptor beta chains reported below all come from one sample, sequenced in a study of T cell changes during pregnancy in multiple sclerosis. The table came from immunoSEQ multiplex PCR; TCRdb's copy has only in-frame clones and leaves some out. Of 65,000 or so clones in the sample, roughly 87% were seen once. Sequences were derived from peripheral blood, sampled in the second trimester of pregnancy. These receptor sequences come from a female donor in good health, enrolled as a control in a pregnancy study.

This clone was recorded only once. The chain has TRBV7-6 and TRBJ1-4; D gene ambiguous. V lost 4 bases and J lost 5, with 8 bases in between. CDR3 length: 13 residues. Germline CDR1 is SGHVS and CDR2 is FNYEAQ. CDR3: CASSSQPNEKLFF. The CDR3 nucleotides read TGTGCCAGCAGCTCACAGCCCAATGAAAAACTGTTTTTT.

The chain couples TRBV10-1 to TRBJ1-2; maybe TRBD1 (5 bases). V was trimmed by 2 bases and J by 2 bases, leaving 6 bases between them. The CDR3 contains 13 residues. CDR1 and CDR2 from the germline V gene are WNHNN and SYGVQD (reference sequence). The CDR3 is CASSERGNYGYTF. The CDR3 region has the DNA TGCGCCAGCAGTGAGCGGGGGAACTATGGCTACACCTTC.

The chain is built from TRBV5-6 and TRBJ2-7; 11 positions agree with TRBD2. Trimming took 4 bases from V and 7 from J; bases not matched to a gene: 13. The germline gives CDR1 SGHDT, CDR2 YYEEEE. CDR3 length: 16 amino acids. The CDR3 sequence: CASSKGLAARDGEQYF. The CDR3 coding sequence is TGTGCCAGCAGCAAGGGACTAGCGGCAAGGGACGGGGAGCAGTACTTC.

The chain joins TRBV6-5 to TRBJ2-1; 11 positions match TRBD2. The germline V gene has CDR1 MNHEY and CDR2 SVGAGI. V lost 5 bases and J lost 6; bases outside the gene matches: 6. This CDR3 region has 15 residues. Here the CDR3 reads CASSTLAGGGNEQFF. The CDR3 DNA is TGTGCCAGCAGTACCCTAGCGGGAGGAGGCAATGAGCAGTTCTTC.

This chain uses TRBV11-1 with TRBJ2-3, with TRBD2 identical over 13 bases. With V trimmed by 5 bases and J by 2 bases, 4 bases remained unmatched. Looked up from germline, CDR1 is SGHAT and CDR2 is FQDESV (reference sequence). The CDR3 consists of 16 residues. CDR3 protein: CASSPGLAGHTDTQYF. CDR3 bases: TGTGCCAGCAGCCCGGGACTAGCGGGACACACAGATACGCAGTATTTT.

The chain recombines TRBV29-1 with TRBJ2-5, with TRBD1 matching 9 bases. Looked up from germline, CDR1 is SQVTM and CDR2 is ANQGSEA. Trimming cost V 6 bases and J 6 bases; bases outside gene matches: 14. The CDR3 length is 15 residues. CDR3 residues: CSVASRDRAGQTQYF. Here the CDR3 DNA reads TGCAGCGTCGCGTCCCGGGACAGGGCCGGTCAGACCCAGTACTTC.

The chain links TRBV6-5 to TRBJ2-1; TRBD2 matches at 8 bases. Per germline, CDR1 MNHEY and CDR2 SVGAGI. This CDR3 has 16 amino acids. J lost 5 bases, V lost 2 bases, and 8 bases had no gene match. CDR3 protein: CASSYGRGGYDNEQFF. The CDR3 bases are TGTGCCAGCAGTTACGGTCGGGGGGGGTATGACAATGAGCAGTTCTTC.

The V and J genes are TRBV7-9 and TRBJ1-1, with D tentatively TRBD1 (5 bases). Germline lookup yields CDR1 SEHNR and CDR2 FQNEAQ (reference sequence). The CDR3 is made up of 12 amino acids. Trimming took 9 bases from V and 2 from J, leaving 10 bases between them. The CDR3 bases are TGTGCCAGAGACAGACCTAACACTGAAGCTTTCTTT. This codes for CARDRPNTEAFF.

This chain uses TRBV11-2 with TRBJ1-2, with a tentative D call TRBD1 (6 bases). This CDR3 is built from 14 residues. Per germline, CDR1 SGHAT and CDR2 FQNNGV. V was shortened by 5 bases and J by 3 bases, with 13 bases between the two germline ends. Here the CDR3 reads CASSTLTGDYGYTF. CDR3 coding DNA: TGTGCCAGCAGCACCCTGACAGGCGACTATGGCTACACCTTC. The full variable domain, rest sourced from reference TRBV11-2 and TRBJ1-2, is EAGVAQSPRYKIIEKRQSVAFWCNPISGHATLYWYQQILGQGPKLLIQFQNNGVVDDSQLPKDRFSAERLKGVDSTLKIQPAKLEDSAVYLCASSTLTGDYGYTFGSGTRLTVV.

The rearrangement uses TRBV5-4 and TRBJ2-3, with TRBD2 as a possible D gene (5 bases). Germline values: CDR1 SGHNT, CDR2 YYREEE (reference sequence). The V and J ends lost 4 bases and 2 bases respectively, with 11 bases between them. CDR3 length equals 14 residues. For the CDR3, the DNA is TGTGCCAGCAGCCTAGGACTGATCACAGATACGCAGTATTTT. This gives the protein CASSLGLITDTQYF.

The V and J genes are TRBV28 and TRBJ1-2; D uncertain. V was shortened by 8 bases and J by 7 bases, with 17 bases between the two germline ends. Looked up from germline, CDR1 is MDHEN and CDR2 is SYDVKM. This CDR3 region has 13 residues. This CDR3 is CASYKFQVRGYTF. CDR3 bases: TGTGCCAGCTACAAATTCCAGGTCCGTGGCTACACCTTC.

This clone was seen just once. The chain couples TRBV5-4 to TRBJ2-3; 11 nucleotides align to TRBD2. Germline loops: CDR1 SGHNT, CDR2 YYREEE (reference sequence). V gave up 0 bases and J gave up 4 bases; unmatched junction bases: 4. CDR3 length: 16 amino acids. In DNA, the CDR3 is TGTGCCAGCAGCTTGGGACTAGCGGGGAGCTCAGATACGCAGTATTTT. Its protein is CASSLGLAGSSDTQYF.

This chain joins TRBV7-8 and TRBJ2-7, with TRBD1 as a possible D gene (5 bases). The CDR3 loop spans 15 amino acids. Between the trimmed V and J ends, which lost 7 bases and 5 bases, there was a span of 21 bases. The germline gives CDR1 SGHVS, CDR2 FQNEAQ. Here the CDR3 reads CASKPSAGIIDEQYF. As DNA, the CDR3 is TGTGCCAGCAAACCCTCAGCAGGGATTATTGACGAGCAGTACTTC.

The J gene is TRBJ2-1, the V gene TRBV13; 8 bases agree with TRBD2. The V gene's germline CDR1 is PRHDT and CDR2 FYEKMQ (reference sequence). With 5 bases clipped from V and 4 bases from J, the junction kept 13 bases outside the gene matches. CDR3 size: 17 residues. In DNA, the CDR3 is TGTGCCAGCAGCCCCCCGGGGGGGGGCGTCATGTACAATGAGCAGTTCTTC. Encoded protein: CASSPPGGGVMYNEQFF.

The chain recombines TRBV6-5 with TRBJ1-2; 7 nucleotides match TRBD1. Unmatched junction bases numbered 9, after V lost 6 bases and J lost 2 bases. CDR1 and CDR2 (germline): MNHEY, SVGAGI. The CDR3 is 15 residues long. The CDR3 sequence: CASSRDRVGNYGYTF. The CDR3 bases are TGTGCCAGCAGCCGCGACAGGGTGGGGAACTATGGCTACACCTTC.

The chain carries TRBV18 and TRBJ1-2; maybe TRBD1 (6 bases). The V end was cut by 3 bases, the J end by 4 bases, with 18 bases between. The germline V gene encodes CDR1 KGHSH and CDR2 LQKENI. The CDR3 has 16 amino acids. CDR3 in DNA: TGTGCCAGCTCACCCCACAGGGTGGTAGGGGTCTATGGCTACACCTTC. Protein: CASSPHRVVGVYGYTF.

The chain employs TRBV4-1 and TRBJ2-7; D possibly corresponds to TRBD1 (6 bases). Trimming removed 1 base at V and 2 bases at J, with 15 bases between. This CDR3 is built from 16 residues. The germline V gene encodes CDR1 MGHRA and CDR2 YSYEKL. This CDR3 is CASSQGPGDVTYEQYF. DNA of the CDR3: TGCGCCAGCAGCCAAGGCCCAGGGGACGTTACCTACGAGCAGTACTTC.

The chain employs TRBV19 and TRBJ1-1; the D gene is possibly TRBD1 (6 bases). V lost 4 bases and J 0 bases, leaving 15 bases between the germline ends. The germline CDR1 and CDR2 sequences are LNHDA and SQIVND (reference sequence). The CDR3 sequence is 16 residues long. The CDR3 nucleotides read TGTGCCAGTAGTACCCACAGGGAGGGAATGAACACTGAAGCTTTCTTT. Amino acids: CASSTHREGMNTEAFF.